This T cell receptor (beta chain) comes out of a study of T cell repertoires in cytomegalovirus infection. Overall study: It was the public TCR beta signatures that indicated both CMV infection and matching HLA type.

TCRdb processed the reads anew with MiXCR; each CDR3 protein has one entry. The sample includes approximately 110,000 distinct CDR3 sequences, roughly 39% seen only once; the top ten take about two thirds. From germline, CDR1 is MNHNS and CDR2 SASEGT. The CDR3 sequence is 14 residues long. After removal of 5 bases from V and 4 bases from J, the junction contained 7 bases not matched to a gene. As to this clonotype: Its target is not known.

The starting material was CD8+ T cells from cultured PBMCs, obtained from culture after CMV antigen stimulation. This receptor was identified in a human donor in good health (CMV status not recorded). Some clones in this sample may be carry-over from other donors' samples. The rearrangement links TRBV6-1 to TRBJ1-2, with 7 bases aligning to TRBD1. The chain's CDR3 is CASSYTGQPYGYTF. The CDR3 bases are TGTGCCAGCAGTTACACGGGACAGCCCTATGGCTACACCTTC.